These T cell receptor beta chains were read from a single sample in a study of a mutant IDH1 vaccine in newly diagnosed glioma. Their cognate antigens are unknown. Generated by immunoSEQ multiplex PCR, the TCRdb table keeps only in-frame clones and is missing some. The profile shows 68,000 or so clones, approximately 88% of them singletons. Sequencing was performed on PBMCs, taken from a glioma patient whose treatment included an IDH1 peptide vaccine. These receptors all stem from a man aged 18 to 30 with glioma. Both conserved end residues are part of each CDR3. Each record gives: D gene, V gene, J gene, clone size, CDR3 DNA, CDR3 protein. A D gene is named only where the DNA matches it firmly. Clone sizes are given selectively: once, few, many, or a class where the clone is expanded.

D gene: TRBD1
V gene: TRBV5-1
J gene: TRBJ2-7
clone size: NA
CDR3 DNA: TGCGCCAGCAGCCTAAGACAGGGATCCTACGAGCAGTACTTC
CDR3 protein: CASSLRQGSYEQYF

D gene: NA
V gene: TRBV4-1
J gene: TRBJ1-1
clone size: few
CDR3 DNA: TGCGCCAGCAGCCAAGAGGGGGGCAGAGTCTACACTGAAGCTTTCTTT
CDR3 protein: CASSQEGGRVYTEAFF

D gene: NA
V gene: TRBV7-9
J gene: TRBJ1-4
clone size: NA
CDR3 DNA: TGTGCCAGCAGCTCGACTGGGTCTCTAGCTAATGAAAAACTGTTTTTT
CDR3 protein: CASSSTGSLANEKLFF

D gene: TRBD1
V gene: TRBV19
J gene: TRBJ1-2
clone size: NA
CDR3 DNA: TGTGCCAGTAGTAGCGCCCGGGGGACAGGGACCTATGGCTACACCTTC
CDR3 protein: CASSSARGTGTYGYTF

D gene: TRBD1
V gene: TRBV15
J gene: TRBJ1-5
clone size: NA
CDR3 DNA: TGTGCCACCAGTCGGGACAGGGGCCTATCAGATAGGACCCAGCATTTT
CDR3 protein: CATSRDRGLSDRTQHF

D gene: TRBD2
V gene: TRBV4-3
J gene: TRBJ2-3
clone size: NA
CDR3 DNA: TGCGCCAGCAGCCAAGATCCGGGACTAGCAAGAGATACGCAGTATTTT
CDR3 protein: CASSQDPGLARDTQYF

D gene: NA
V gene: TRBV5-1
J gene: TRBJ1-1
clone size: NA
CDR3 DNA: TGCGCCAGCAGCTTGGTGGCCCTCGGGACTGAAGCTTTCTTT
CDR3 protein: CASSLVALGTEAFF

D gene: NA
V gene: TRBV28
J gene: TRBJ1-2
clone size: once
CDR3 DNA: TGTGCCAGCAGTTCGGGGTCACTCTATGGCTACACCTTC
CDR3 protein: CASSSGSLYGYTF

D gene: NA
V gene: TRBV5-1
J gene: TRBJ1-2
clone size: NA
CDR3 DNA: TGCGCCAGCAGCCTGGACAATAACTATGGCTACACCTTC
CDR3 protein: CASSLDNNYGYTF

D gene: NA
V gene: TRBV6-5
J gene: TRBJ1-6
clone size: once
CDR3 DNA: TGTGCCAGCAGTTACCAGGGCGGCTCACCCCTCCACTTT
CDR3 protein: CASSYQGGSPLHF

D gene: NA
V gene: TRBV30
J gene: TRBJ1-1
clone size: few
CDR3 DNA: TGTGCCTGGTCCGGGACACTCGAGCTGTTGAACACTGAAGCTTTCTTT
CDR3 protein: CAWSGTLELLNTEAFF

D gene: TRBD1
V gene: TRBV11-3
J gene: TRBJ1-1
clone size: NA
CDR3 DNA: TGTGCCAGCAGCTCAGGGGGCGCAGCGAACACTGAAGCTTTCTTT
CDR3 protein: CASSSGGAANTEAFF

D gene: NA
V gene: TRBV15
J gene: TRBJ2-7
clone size: NA
CDR3 DNA: TGTGCCACCAGCAGAGACGGCAGGCCATCCTACGAGCAGTACTTC
CDR3 protein: CATSRDGRPSYEQYF

D gene: TRBD2
V gene: TRBV5-1
J gene: TRBJ2-5
clone size: NA
CDR3 DNA: TGCGCCAGCAGCCCTCGGACTAGCGGGGGGGCAGAGACCCAGTACTTC
CDR3 protein: CASSPRTSGGAETQYF

D gene: NA
V gene: TRBV5-4
J gene: TRBJ2-2
clone size: few
CDR3 DNA: TGTGCCAGCAGCTTGTTTCCGCCGAGGGAGCTGTTTTTT
CDR3 protein: CASSLFPPRELFF

D gene: NA
V gene: TRBV2
J gene: TRBJ2-1
clone size: NA
CDR3 DNA: TGTGCCAGCAGCCGTGAACACTACAATGAGCAGTTCTTC
CDR3 protein: CASSREHYNEQFF

D gene: NA
V gene: TRBV30
J gene: TRBJ1-2
clone size: NA
CDR3 DNA: TGTGCCTGGAGCGTGGACAGTAACTATGGCTACACCTTC
CDR3 protein: CAWSVDSNYGYTF

D gene: TRBD1
V gene: TRBV29-1
J gene: TRBJ2-7
clone size: NA
CDR3 DNA: TGCAGCGTTGCAGGGGGAGACTCCTACGAGCAGTACTTC
CDR3 protein: CSVAGGDSYEQYF

D gene: NA
V gene: TRBV7-2
J gene: TRBJ1-2
clone size: NA
CDR3 DNA: TGTGCCAGCAGCCAGAGCGTCTATGGCTACACCTTC
CDR3 protein: CASSQSVYGYTF

D gene: TRBD1
V gene: TRBV7-2
J gene: TRBJ1-6
clone size: NA
CDR3 DNA: TGTGCCAGCAGCTTAGGGGGAAGGGACAGAACACCCCTCCACTTT
CDR3 protein: CASSLGGRDRTPLHF

D gene: TRBD1
V gene: TRBV6-5
J gene: TRBJ2-7
clone size: NA
CDR3 DNA: TGTGCCAGCAGCCCCGACAGGGACCCCTACGAGCAGTACTTC
CDR3 protein: CASSPDRDPYEQYF

D gene: NA
V gene: TRBV6-5
J gene: TRBJ2-4
clone size: NA
CDR3 DNA: TGTGCCAGCAGTTACTCGGGGGGATTAAACATTCAGTACTTC
CDR3 protein: CASSYSGGLNIQYF

D gene: NA
V gene: TRBV5-4
J gene: TRBJ1-1
clone size: NA
CDR3 DNA: TGTGCCAGCAGCTTCCGGGGGGGCACTGAAGCTTTCTTT
CDR3 protein: CASSFRGGTEAFF

D gene: NA
V gene: TRBV6-6
J gene: TRBJ1-1
clone size: NA
CDR3 DNA: TGTGCCAGCAGTGGTGACGGTCGAGTGAACACTGAAGCTTTCTTT
CDR3 protein: CASSGDGRVNTEAFF

D gene: NA
V gene: TRBV27
J gene: TRBJ2-7
clone size: NA
CDR3 DNA: TGTGCCAGCAGACCGAGGGGGGCCTACGAGCAGTACTTC
CDR3 protein: CASRPRGAYEQYF

D gene: NA
V gene: TRBV6-5
J gene: TRBJ1-2
clone size: NA
CDR3 DNA: TGTGCCAGCAGTCCTGAGCCTCGCCCTAACTATGGCTACACCTTC
CDR3 protein: CASSPEPRPNYGYTF

D gene: NA
V gene: TRBV2
J gene: TRBJ1-2
clone size: NA
CDR3 DNA: TGTGCCAGCACCACATCGGTCCCATCCGCTGGCTACACCTTC
CDR3 protein: CASTTSVPSAGYTF

D gene: TRBD1
V gene: TRBV6-4
J gene: TRBJ1-1
clone size: NA
CDR3 DNA: TGTGCCAGCAGAGGGACAGGCCCCAGATTGTACACTGAAGCTTTCTTT
CDR3 protein: CASRGTGPRLYTEAFF

D gene: NA
V gene: TRBV2
J gene: TRBJ1-6
clone size: NA
CDR3 DNA: TGTGCCGCCACCGTGGGGGAGGGTTCACCCCTCCACTTT
CDR3 protein: CAATVGEGSPLHF

D gene: NA
V gene: TRBV2
J gene: TRBJ1-2
clone size: NA
CDR3 DNA: TGTGCCAGCAGTCCAACAGGACGTGGCTACACCTTC
CDR3 protein: CASSPTGRGYTF

D gene: NA
V gene: TRBV27
J gene: TRBJ1-4
clone size: NA
CDR3 DNA: TGTGCCAGCAGTCACAAGGGTGCCCGAAAACTGTTTTTT
CDR3 protein: CASSHKGARKLFF

D gene: NA
V gene: TRBV25-1
J gene: TRBJ1-4
clone size: NA
CDR3 DNA: TGTGCCAGCAGTGAAAGTGGCGGTGTAAAACTGTTTTTT
CDR3 protein: CASSESGGVKLFF

D gene: NA
V gene: TRBV9
J gene: TRBJ2-7
clone size: NA
CDR3 DNA: TGTGCCAGCAGCGTAGAACAGGGAAGGGGCTCCGAGCAGTACTTC
CDR3 protein: CASSVEQGRGSEQYF

D gene: NA
V gene: TRBV15
J gene: TRBJ1-3
clone size: NA
CDR3 DNA: TGTGCCACCAGCAGGGACCTCTCTGGAAACACCATATATTTT
CDR3 protein: CATSRDLSGNTIYF

D gene: NA
V gene: TRBV5-6
J gene: TRBJ2-1
clone size: NA
CDR3 DNA: TGTGCCAGCAGCTACTTTAATGAGCAGTTCTTC
CDR3 protein: CASSYFNEQFF

D gene: NA
V gene: TRBV5-5
J gene: TRBJ2-7
clone size: NA
CDR3 DNA: TGTGCCAGCAGCCAGGACTCCTACGAGCAGTACTTC
CDR3 protein: CASSQDSYEQYF

D gene: TRBD1
V gene: TRBV5-1
J gene: TRBJ1-2
clone size: NA
CDR3 DNA: TGCGCCAGCAGCTCGGAGGTGACAGGGGCTAACTATGGCTACACCTTC
CDR3 protein: CASSSEVTGANYGYTF

D gene: NA
V gene: TRBV6-1
J gene: TRBJ1-2
clone size: NA
CDR3 DNA: TGTGCCAGCAGTGAAGCGGGGGGGAACTATGGCTACACCTTC
CDR3 protein: CASSEAGGNYGYTF

D gene: NA
V gene: TRBV19
J gene: TRBJ1-1
clone size: once
CDR3 DNA: TGTGCCAGTAATCCCGGTAAAGGGACTGAAGCTTTCTTT
CDR3 protein: CASNPGKGTEAFF

D gene: TRBD2
V gene: TRBV11-3
J gene: TRBJ2-5
clone size: NA
CDR3 DNA: TGTGCCAGCAGCTTGACTAGCGGGAGCGGAGAGACCCAGTACTTC
CDR3 protein: CASSLTSGSGETQYF

D gene: TRBD1
V gene: TRBV2
J gene: TRBJ1-5
clone size: NA
CDR3 DNA: TGTGCCAGCAGTGAAGCGCGGAACAGGGGGCACCAGCCCCAGCATTTT
CDR3 protein: CASSEARNRGHQPQHF

D gene: TRBD2
V gene: TRBV15
J gene: TRBJ2-7
clone size: NA
CDR3 DNA: TGTGCCACCAGCAGAGTGAGCGGGGGGGCTTACGAGCAGTACTTC
CDR3 protein: CATSRVSGGAYEQYF

D gene: TRBD1
V gene: TRBV6-5
J gene: TRBJ1-2
clone size: NA
CDR3 DNA: TGTGCCAGCAGTTACAGGGGGACAGGGAGGACGGATGGCTACACCTTC
CDR3 protein: CASSYRGTGRTDGYTF

D gene: NA
V gene: TRBV14
J gene: TRBJ2-7
clone size: once
CDR3 DNA: TGTGCCAGCAGCCAAGATCCCCCGGGGGCAGGAGGCGAGCAGTACTTC
CDR3 protein: CASSQDPPGAGGEQYF

D gene: NA
V gene: TRBV28
J gene: TRBJ1-3
clone size: once
CDR3 DNA: TGTGCCAGCAGTTCCCTTAATGAGGGAAACACCATATATTTT
CDR3 protein: CASSSLNEGNTIYF

D gene: TRBD2
V gene: TRBV11-1
J gene: TRBJ2-5
clone size: NA
CDR3 DNA: TGTGCCAGCAGCCCCCTCCCTTCTGGCGGGAGAGAGACCCAGTACTTC
CDR3 protein: CASSPLPSGGRETQYF

D gene: NA
V gene: TRBV27
J gene: TRBJ1-5
clone size: NA
CDR3 DNA: TGTGCCAGCAGTTACGGTAGCAATCAGCCCCAGCATTTT
CDR3 protein: CASSYGSNQPQHF

D gene: NA
V gene: TRBV6-5
J gene: TRBJ2-2
clone size: NA
CDR3 DNA: TGTGCCAGCAGAGCCACGGGGGCTCTAACCGGGGAGCTGTTTTTT
CDR3 protein: CASRATGALTGELFF

D gene: NA
V gene: TRBV18
J gene: TRBJ1-2
clone size: NA
CDR3 DNA: TGTGCCAGCTCACCACCGGCAGGGACTAACTATGGCTACACCTTC
CDR3 protein: CASSPPAGTNYGYTF

D gene: NA
V gene: TRBV7-6
J gene: TRBJ2-1
clone size: NA
CDR3 DNA: TGTGCCAGCAGCTCGGACAGTAATGAGCAGTTCTTC
CDR3 protein: CASSSDSNEQFF

D gene: NA
V gene: TRBV19
J gene: TRBJ1-1
clone size: NA
CDR3 DNA: TGTGCCAGTAGTATCTCACAGCCTTCGGGAACTGAAGCTTTCTTT
CDR3 protein: CASSISQPSGTEAFF

D gene: NA
V gene: TRBV7-9
J gene: TRBJ1-1
clone size: few
CDR3 DNA: TGTGCCAGCAGCGTTCAGGGGTACACTGAAGCTTTCTTT
CDR3 protein: CASSVQGYTEAFF

D gene: TRBD1
V gene: TRBV27
J gene: TRBJ2-7
clone size: NA
CDR3 DNA: TGTGCCAGCAGTTTAATTCGACAGGGGGCCTACGAGCAGTACTTC
CDR3 protein: CASSLIRQGAYEQYF